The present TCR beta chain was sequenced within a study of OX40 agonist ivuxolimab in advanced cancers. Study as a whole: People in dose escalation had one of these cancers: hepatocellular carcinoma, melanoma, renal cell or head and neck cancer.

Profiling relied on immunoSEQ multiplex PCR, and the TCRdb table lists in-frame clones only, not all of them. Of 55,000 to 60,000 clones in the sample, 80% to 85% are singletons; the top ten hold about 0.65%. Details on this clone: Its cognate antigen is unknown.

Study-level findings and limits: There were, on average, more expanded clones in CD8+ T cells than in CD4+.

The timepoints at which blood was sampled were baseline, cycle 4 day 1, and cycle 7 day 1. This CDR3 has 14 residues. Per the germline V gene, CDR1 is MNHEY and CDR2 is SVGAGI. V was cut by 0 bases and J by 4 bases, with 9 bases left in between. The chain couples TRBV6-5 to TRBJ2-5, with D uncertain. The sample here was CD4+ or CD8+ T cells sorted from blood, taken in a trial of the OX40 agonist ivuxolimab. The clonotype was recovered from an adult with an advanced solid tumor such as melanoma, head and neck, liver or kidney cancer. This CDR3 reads CASSYSRDAETQYF. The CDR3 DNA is TGTGCCAGCAGTTACTCGAGAGACGCAGAGACCCAGTACTTC.